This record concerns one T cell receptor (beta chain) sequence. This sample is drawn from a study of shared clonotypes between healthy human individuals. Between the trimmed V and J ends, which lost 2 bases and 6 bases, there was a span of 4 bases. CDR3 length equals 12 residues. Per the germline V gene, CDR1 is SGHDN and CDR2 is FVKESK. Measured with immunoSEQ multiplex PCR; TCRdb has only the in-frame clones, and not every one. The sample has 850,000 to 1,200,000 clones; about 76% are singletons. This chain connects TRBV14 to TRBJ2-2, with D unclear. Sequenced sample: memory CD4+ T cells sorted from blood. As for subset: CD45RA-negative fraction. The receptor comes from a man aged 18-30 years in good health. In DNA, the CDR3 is TGTGCCAGCAGCCAAACCCCCGGGGAGCTGTTTTTT. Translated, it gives CASSQTPGELFF.